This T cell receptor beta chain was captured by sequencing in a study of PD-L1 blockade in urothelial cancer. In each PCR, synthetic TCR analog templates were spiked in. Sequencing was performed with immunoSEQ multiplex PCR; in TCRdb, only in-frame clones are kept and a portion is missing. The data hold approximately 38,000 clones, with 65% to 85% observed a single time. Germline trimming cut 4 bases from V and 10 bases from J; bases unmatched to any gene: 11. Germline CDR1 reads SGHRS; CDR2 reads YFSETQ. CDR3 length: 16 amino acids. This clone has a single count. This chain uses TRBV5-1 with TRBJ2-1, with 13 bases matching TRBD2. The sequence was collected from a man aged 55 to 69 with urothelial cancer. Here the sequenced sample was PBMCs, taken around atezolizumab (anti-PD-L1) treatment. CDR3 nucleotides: TGCGCCAGCAGCGGGGGACTAGCGGGAAGTATCGAAGAGCAGTTCTTC. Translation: CASSGGLAGSIEEQFF. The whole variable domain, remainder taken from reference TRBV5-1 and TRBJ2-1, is KAGVTQTPRYLIKTRGQQVTLSCSPISGHRSVSWYQQTPGQGLQFLFEYFSETQRNKGNFPGRFSGRQFSNSRSEMNVSTLELGDSALYLCASSGGLAGSIEEQFFGPGTRLTVL.